This entry lists 25 T cell receptor beta chains sequenced from one sample in a study of glioma-infiltrating T cells. TCR alpha and beta CDR3 regions were amplified from RNA using iRepertoire nested multiplex PCR. TCRdb re-called the multiplex PCR reads with MiXCR, one entry per CDR3 protein. Of more than 9,000 distinct CDR3 sequences in the sample, 26% were seen once. The specimen was glioma tissue, nonneoplastic brain tissue, or PBMCs (not recorded which). These TCRs come from a human donor with low-grade glioma or glioblastoma, undergoing nonglioma brain surgery, or in good health (not recorded which).

This clonotype was observed a handful of times. The V call is TRBV5-1, the J call TRBJ1-1; D is perhaps TRBD1 (5 bases). The CDR3 is 15 amino acids. V was clipped by 4 bases and J by 2 bases, with 15 bases between them. Germline CDR1 reads SGHRS; CDR2 reads YFSETQ. CDR3 region: CASSTDSPGNTEAFF. The CDR3, as DNA: TGCGCCAGCAGCACCGACAGCCCGGGTAACACTGAAGCTTTCTTT.

Ten or more counts support this clonotype. V gene TRBV6-1 combines with J gene TRBJ2-5; no clear D. Germline V gene data show CDR1 as MNHNS and CDR2 as SASEGT. V gave up 8 bases and J gave up 2 bases, with 6 bases separating them. The CDR3 is 11 amino acids. In DNA form, the CDR3 reads TGTGCCAGCCGGTGGCAAGAGACCCAGTACTTC. Amino acids: CASRWQETQYF.

This clonotype was seen a few times. This chain uses TRBV12-3 or TRBV12-4 with TRBJ2-2; TRBD1 is a possible D gene (5 bases). The CDR3 has 14 residues. Trimming shortened V by 1 base and J by 6 bases, and 9 bases separated the two germline ends. As DNA, the CDR3 is TGTGCCAGCAGTTTAGGGGGCTCCCCCGGGGAGCTGTTTTTT. This encodes CASSLGGSPGELFF.

A word on this clonotype: Since the CDR3 does not end with the conserved phenylalanine or tryptophan, this likely comes from a read error. This rearrangement joins TRBV24-1 to TRBJ2-1; the D gene is possibly TRBD2 (5 bases). Germline V CDR1 and CDR2: KGHDR, SFDVKD. This CDR3 is 17 amino acids long. Written as DNA, the CDR3 is TGTGCCATCAGTGACGCGCGGCGTGGGAGCTCCTACAATGAGCAGTTCCTC. Amino acid sequence: CAISDARRGSSYNEQFL.

This sequence joins TRBV5-4 and TRBJ1-2; the D gene is possibly TRBD1 (6 bases). CDR3 size: 16 residues. Trimming removed 1 base at V and 5 bases at J, with 18 bases between. Germline V gene sequence: CDR1 SGHNT, CDR2 YYREEE (reference sequence). CDR3 amino acids: CASSLIPGRGGYGYTF. DNA for the CDR3: TGTGCCAGCAGCTTGATCCCGGGCAGGGGAGGTTATGGCTACACCTTC.

This clonotype is labeled medium-sized. The chain links TRBV6-1 to TRBJ2-1; D is uncertain. CDR1 is MNHNS, CDR2 SASEGT, per germline. This CDR3 contains 12 residues. V lost 6 bases and J 8 bases, leaving 11 bases between the germline ends. CDR3 region: CASRGNRDEQFF. The CDR3 nucleotides read TGTGCCAGCAGAGGGAACCGGGATGAGCAGTTCTTC.

The table lists this clonotype with many counts. The chain has TRBV6-2 or TRBV6-3 and TRBJ1-1; tentative D call: TRBD1 (5 bases). CDR3 length equals 14 residues. The ends were cut back, 2 bases at V and 0 bases at J, with 7 bases in the middle. The germline V gene encodes CDR1 MNHEY and CDR2 SVGEGT. The CDR3: CASSYPTVNTEAFF. The DNA of the CDR3 is TGTGCCAGCAGTTACCCGACAGTGAACACTGAAGCTTTCTTT.

This clonotype was counted only a few times. CDR3 in DNA: TGCGCCAGCAGCCCCGGAACTAGTTCCCCCGAGCAGTACTTC. It is translated as CASSPGTSSPEQYF. The chain has TRBV5-1 and TRBJ2-7; tentative D call: TRBD2 (5 bases). Germline V gene data show CDR1 as SGHRS and CDR2 as YFSETQ. The CDR3 has 14 residues. The V and J ends lost 4 bases and 6 bases respectively, with 17 bases between them.

This clonotype was detected a few times. The chain combines TRBV10-3 with TRBJ1-2; D is possibly TRBD1 (5 bases). CDR3 length: 12 residues. The V gene lost 6 bases and the J gene lost 7 bases, with 12 bases spanning the gap. Per germline, CDR1 ENHRY and CDR2 SYGVKD. As DNA, the CDR3 is TGTGCCATCAGCGAAGGGACGGGTGGCTACACCTTC. Its translation: CAISEGTGGYTF.

The genes are TRBV7-2 and TRBJ2-1, with TRBD2 matching 8 bases. The CDR3 runs to 14 residues. CDR1 is SGHTA and CDR2 is FQGNSA in the germline V gene. Losses at the gene ends were 5 bases for V and 12 bases for J; bases not matched to a gene: 12. The CDR3 loop is CASSLSAGVYLQFF. CDR3 nucleotide sequence: TGTGCCAGCAGCCTATCAGCGGGAGTTTACCTGCAGTTCTTC.

At least ten counts were recorded for this clonotype. The chain links TRBV7-9 to TRBJ2-5, with 8 positions matching TRBD1. Germline CDR1 and CDR2: SEHNR and FQNEAQ (reference sequence). The CDR3 extends over 14 amino acids. V was pared by 6 bases and J by 1 base, with 4 bases of the junction left unmatched. The CDR3, as DNA: TGTGCCAGCAGGATAACAGGGGGCCAAGAGACCCAGTACTTC. It codes for CASRITGGQETQYF.

This rearrangement joins TRBV2 to TRBJ1-2, with 8 bases aligning to TRBD1. The CDR3 spans 14 residues. Trimming took 7 bases from V and 4 from J; bases not matched to a gene: 8. In germline, CDR1 is SNHLY, CDR2 FYNNEI. The CDR3 sequence is CASNRQGSIYGYTF. DNA for the CDR3: TGTGCCAGCAACCGACAGGGGTCTATCTATGGCTACACCTTC.

There are a few counts of this clonotype. The chain uses TRBV5-1 and TRBJ1-6; D not certain. Trimming stripped 0 bases from V and 7 bases from J, with 8 bases between. The CDR3 runs to 14 residues. In germline, CDR1 is SGHRS, CDR2 YFSETQ. The chain's CDR3 is CASSLGTLNSPLHF. In nucleotides, the CDR3 is TGCGCCAGCAGCTTGGGGACGCTAAATTCACCCCTCCACTTT.

The gene calls are TRBV7-3 and TRBJ2-7; TRBD2 matches 10 bases. With V trimmed by 4 bases and J by 7 bases, 7 bases remained unmatched. The CDR3 spans 14 residues. The germline CDR1 and CDR2 sequences are SGHTA and FQGTGA. CDR3 DNA: TGTGCCAGCAGCTCCGGACTAGCGGAGGCTGAGCAGTACTTC. Its translation is CASSSGLAEAEQYF.

As regards this clonotype: This may be a read error: a much more frequent sequence differs by one nucleotide. The rearrangement joins TRBV4-1 to TRBJ2-5; D unresolved. The CDR3 totals 12 residues. Per germline, CDR1 MGHRA and CDR2 YSYEKL. In DNA, the CDR3 is TGCGCCAGCAGACAAGATCGCGAGACCCAGTACTTC. This translates into CASRQDRETQYF.

This clonotype was counted many times. The rearrangement uses TRBV20-1 and TRBJ2-3; no clear D gene. This CDR3 has 13 amino acids. Trimming cost V 5 bases and J 10 bases, with 19 bases left between them. CDR1 DFQATT and CDR2 SNEGSKA come from the germline V gene (reference sequence). This CDR3 reads CSAPLGSGTAQYF. CDR3 coding DNA: TGCAGTGCTCCCCTCGGTTCCGGTACTGCGCAGTATTTT.

This clonotype was observed a few times. V and J are TRBV20-1 and TRBJ2-7; possibly TRBD2 for D (5 bases). Germline V CDR1 and CDR2: DFQATT, SNEGSKA (reference sequence). CDR3 size: 15 residues. DNA for the CDR3: TGCAGCGTTATTGGACTCTCAGGATGGTCCTACGAGCAGTACTTC. Its protein is CSVIGLSGWSYEQYF.

The rearrangement links TRBV7-2 to TRBJ2-3, with TRBD2 identical over 13 bases. The CDR3 length is 16 residues. Germline lookup yields CDR1 SGHTA and CDR2 FQGNSA. The junction had 2 bases not matched to a gene; V was cut back by 5 bases and J by 0 bases. The CDR3 here is CASSPTSGGSTDTQYF. DNA of the CDR3: TGTGCCAGCAGCCCGACTAGCGGGGGGAGCACAGATACGCAGTATTTT.

The J gene is TRBJ1-1, the V gene TRBV5-1; TRBD1 matches at 7 bases. The germline V gene encodes CDR1 SGHRS and CDR2 YFSETQ. The CDR3 sequence is 14 residues long. V lost 4 bases to trimming and J lost 1 base; unmatched junction nucleotides: 4. The CDR3 DNA sequence: TGCGCCAGCAGCATTGGGACAGCGAACACTGAAGCTTTCTTT. The encoded protein is CASSIGTANTEAFF.

By share of the sample, this clonotype is medium-sized. The rearrangement uses TRBV6-1 and TRBJ2-7; D gene uncertain. Trimming stripped 1 base from V and 0 bases from J, with 1 base between. CDR3 size: 12 residues. CDR1 MNHNS and CDR2 SASEGT come from the germline V gene. The CDR3 region has the DNA TGTGCCAGCAGTGAAGTCTCCTACGAGCAGTACTTC. It specifies CASSEVSYEQYF.

This clonotype turned up a few times. The V gene is TRBV24-1, the J gene TRBJ2-3; 10 bases fit TRBD1. The CDR3 sequence is 16 residues long. Trimming removed 4 bases from V and 1 base from J; junction bases left unmatched: 4. Germline loops: CDR1 KGHDR, CDR2 SFDVKD. The CDR3 bases are TGTGCCACCAGTGACCCCGGGACAGGGGGCACAGATACGCAGTATTTT. It translates to CATSDPGTGGTDTQYF.

In its sample, this clonotype was seen many times. The chain employs TRBV27 and TRBJ2-5, with 9 bases lining up with TRBD2. CDR3 length: 16 amino acids. Germline CDR1 reads MNHEY; CDR2 reads SMNVEV (reference sequence). V dropped 4 bases and J dropped 2; count of bases not matched to a gene: 8. CDR3 sequence reads: CASSSPTSGIQETQYF. The CDR3 nucleotides read TGTGCCAGCAGTTCTCCGACTAGCGGAATACAAGAGACCCAGTACTTC.

This clonotype has at least ten counts. The chain couples TRBV4-1 to TRBJ2-7; TRBD1 or TRBD2 may be the D gene (5 bases each). Per germline, CDR1 MGHRA and CDR2 YSYEKL. V was shortened by 0 bases and J by 0 bases, with 9 bases between the two germline ends. The CDR3 runs 15 residues. Here the CDR3 reads CASSQDRDGSYEQYF. In nucleotides, the CDR3 is TGCGCCAGCAGCCAAGATAGGGACGGCTCCTACGAGCAGTACTTC.

This clonotype is deemed medium-sized. The rearrangement uses TRBV6-2 or TRBV6-3 and TRBJ2-3; D ambiguous. The CDR3 runs 11 residues. Germline V lookup: CDR1 MNHEY, CDR2 SVGEGT. Trimming took off 4 bases at V and 4 bases at J, with 3 bases between the two ends. Here the CDR3 reads CASSFADTQYF. The DNA of the CDR3 is TGTGCCAGCAGTTTCGCAGATACGCAGTATTTT.

Regarding this clonotype: A much larger clone differs from this one at a single base, so this may be a read error. The J gene is TRBJ2-1, the V gene TRBV6-1, with TRBD1 identical over 7 bases. The CDR3 extends over 15 amino acids. Germline CDR1 and CDR2: MNHNS and SASEGT. The chain's CDR3 is CASSLRTGGYNERFF. The CDR3 nucleotides are TGTGCCAGCAGTCTGCGGACAGGAGGCTACAATGAGCGGTTCTTC.